Shown below are 18 T cell receptor beta chains from a single sample sequenced in a study of cytomegalovirus exposure and HLA in healthy donors. Sequencing used immunoSEQ multiplex PCR; TCRdb keeps in-frame clones, though not all of them. The sample consists of some 180,000 clones, about 81% of them appearing once. Sequenced input: PBMCs. The receptors stem from a woman in her thirties in good health and CMV-seronegative.

The chain carries TRBV27 and TRBJ2-2, with D tentatively TRBD1 (6 bases). Germline CDR1 is MNHEY and CDR2 is SMNVEV (reference sequence). V lost 3 bases to trimming and J lost 1 base, with 9 bases between them. The CDR3 totals 15 residues. CDR3 in amino acids: CASSFLRGNTGELFF. The CDR3 DNA sequence: TGTGCCAGCAGTTTCCTCAGGGGGAACACCGGGGAGCTGTTTTTT.

The CDR3 DNA reads as TGTGCCAGCTCACCAACGACAGGGATGAACATTCAGTACTTC. It specifies CASSPTTGMNIQYF. The V call is TRBV18, the J call TRBJ2-4; TRBD1 aligns across 7 bases. CDR1 and CDR2 from the germline V gene are KGHSH and LQKENI. After removal of 2 bases from V and 7 bases from J, the junction contained 5 bases not matched to a gene. This CDR3 is built from 14 residues.

The V gene is TRBV6-1, the J gene TRBJ2-5; perhaps TRBD2 as D (8 bases). Trimming removed 6 bases at V and 5 bases at J, with 19 bases between. CDR1 is MNHNS and CDR2 is SASEGT in the germline V gene. This CDR3 spans 15 amino acids. The chain's CDR3 is CASSRQGLGGETQYF. DNA for the CDR3: TGTGCCAGCAGCCGCCAGGGACTAGGGGGCGAGACCCAGTACTTC.

The CDR3 loop reads CATGQGPNTEAFF. CDR3 sequence (DNA): TGTGCCACTGGACAGGGGCCGAACACTGAAGCTTTCTTT. V and J are TRBV25-1 and TRBJ1-1; 9 bases align to TRBD1. This CDR3 has 13 amino acids. The germline CDR1 and CDR2 sequences are MGHDK and SYGVNS. With 10 bases clipped from V and 1 base from J, the junction kept 4 bases outside the gene matches. Complete variable domain (other parts from reference TRBV25-1 and TRBJ1-1): EADIYQTPRYLVIGTGKKITLECSQTMGHDKMYWYQQDPGMELHLIHYSYGVNSTEKGDLSSESTVSRIRTEHFPLTLESARPSHTSQYLCATGQGPNTEAFFGQGTRLTVV.

The gene calls are TRBV6-1 and TRBJ1-6; D not resolved. V lost 3 bases to trimming and J lost 13 bases, with 10 bases between them. The CDR3 runs to 12 residues. The germline gives CDR1 MNHNS, CDR2 SASEGT. DNA of the CDR3: TGTGCCAGCAGTGATCGCGGATTGCCCCTCCACTTT. Its protein product is CASSDRGLPLHF.

In DNA, the CDR3 is TGTGCCAGCAGTCCACAGGGTTCTGGGGCCAACGTCCTGACTTTC. It encodes CASSPQGSGANVLTF. The rearrangement links TRBV6-6 to TRBJ2-6, with D possibly being TRBD1 (6 bases). The germline gives CDR1 MNHNY, CDR2 SVGAGI (reference sequence). This CDR3 is built from 15 residues. The V end lost 5 bases, the J end lost 1 base, and 9 bases lay between the germline ends.

This clone came up once. The rearrangement uses TRBV5-1 and TRBJ2-1; D not certain. V was clipped by 5 bases and J by 2 bases, with 8 bases between them. CDR1 is SGHRS and CDR2 is YFSETQ in the germline V gene. This CDR3 has 13 residues. CDR3 loop: CASRRQTYNEQFF. Here the CDR3 DNA reads TGCGCCAGCAGGCGGCAGACCTACAATGAGCAGTTCTTC. Combining the CDR3 with reference TRBV5-1 and TRBJ2-1 gives the whole variable domain KAGVTQTPRYLIKTRGQQVTLSCSPISGHRSVSWYQQTPGQGLQFLFEYFSETQRNKGNFPGRFSGRQFSNSRSEMNVSTLELGDSALYLCASRRQTYNEQFFGPGTRLTVL.

V gene TRBV5-1 combines with J gene TRBJ1-5; the match to TRBD1 covers 11 bases. The V gene's germline CDR1 is SGHRS and CDR2 YFSETQ. V dropped 4 bases and J dropped 5; count of bases not matched to a gene: 2. This CDR3 is built from 14 residues. The CDR3 reads CASSRTGGDQPQHF. In nucleotides, the CDR3 is TGCGCCAGCAGCAGGACAGGGGGCGATCAGCCCCAGCATTTT. The whole variable domain, remainder taken from reference TRBV5-1 and TRBJ1-5, is KAGVTQTPRYLIKTRGQQVTLSCSPISGHRSVSWYQQTPGQGLQFLFEYFSETQRNKGNFPGRFSGRQFSNSRSEMNVSTLELGDSALYLCASSRTGGDQPQHFGDGTRLSIL.

The J gene is TRBJ2-7, the V gene TRBV7-2, with 11 bases that match TRBD2. This CDR3 contains 14 residues. V dropped 2 bases and J dropped 4; count of bases not matched to a gene: 1. CDR1 is SGHTA and CDR2 is FQGNSA in the germline V gene. In nucleotides, the CDR3 is TGTGCCAGCAGCTTAACTAGCGGGAGTTACGAGCAGTACTTC. It translates to CASSLTSGSYEQYF.

This clone has just a few counts. V is TRBV2 and J is TRBJ1-5; TRBD1 aligns across 7 bases. Germline CDR1 is SNHLY and CDR2 is FYNNEI. The CDR3 covers 13 residues. Trimming removed 7 bases from V and 7 bases from J; junction bases left unmatched: 7. This CDR3 is CASTGDRDQPQHF. The DNA for the CDR3 is TGTGCCAGCACGGGAGACAGGGACCAGCCCCAGCATTTT.

This rearrangement joins TRBV30 to TRBJ2-5; D uncertain. Between the trimmed V and J ends, which lost 3 bases and 5 bases, there was a span of 19 bases. The CDR3 has 15 residues. In germline, CDR1 is GTSNPN, CDR2 SVGIG (reference sequence). The CDR3 is CAWRRETRGFETQYF. CDR3 DNA sequence: TGTGCCTGGAGGAGAGAAACACGAGGCTTCGAGACCCAGTACTTC.

The chain employs TRBV7-9 and TRBJ2-3; 11 nucleotides agree with TRBD2. Germline loops: CDR1 SEHNR, CDR2 FQNEAQ (reference sequence). The CDR3 has 15 residues. J lost 4 bases, V lost 5 bases, and 5 bases had no gene match. This CDR3 reads CASSPGTSGADTQYF. The CDR3 nucleotides read TGTGCCAGCAGCCCAGGGACTAGCGGAGCAGATACGCAGTATTTT.

The rearrangement joins TRBV19 to TRBJ1-2; 8 nucleotides align to TRBD1. V trimming: 10 bases; J trimming: 8 bases; junction bases outside the gene matches: 24. This CDR3 is 17 amino acids long. Germline V lookup: CDR1 LNHDA, CDR2 SQIVND (reference sequence). CDR3 in amino acids: CATLPGAWTGTHHGYTF. CDR3 bases: TGTGCCACCTTACCGGGGGCTTGGACAGGGACTCACCACGGCTACACCTTC. Full variable domain (remainder filled in from reference TRBV19 and TRBJ1-2): DGGITQSPKYLFRKEGQNVTLSCEQNLNHDAMYWYRQDPGQGLRLIYYSQIVNDFQKGDIAEGYSVSREKKESFPLTVTSAQKNPTAFYLCATLPGAWTGTHHGYTFGSGTRLTVV.

The chain is built from TRBV6-5 and TRBJ2-2, with TRBD2 matching 10 bases. Per germline, CDR1 MNHEY and CDR2 SVGAGI. The CDR3 is made up of 16 amino acids. V was pared by 4 bases and J by 5 bases, with 7 bases of the junction left unmatched. The CDR3 region has the DNA TGTGCCAGCAGTTTACAAGCGGGGGGGAGAACCGGGGAGCTGTTTTTT. Its translation: CASSLQAGGRTGELFF.

This chain uses TRBV6-6 with TRBJ2-7; tentatively, D is TRBD2 (6 bases). The CDR3 extends over 16 amino acids. Trimming pared 7 bases from V and 4 bases from J, leaving 23 bases between. The germline V gene encodes CDR1 MNHNY and CDR2 SVGAGI (reference sequence). The CDR3 is CASKEYPGGGGYEQYF. CDR3 bases: TGTGCCAGCAAAGAATATCCCGGGGGAGGTGGGTACGAGCAGTACTTC.

The chain joins TRBV19 to TRBJ2-7; D is possibly TRBD1 (6 bases). Germline V gene data show CDR1 as LNHDA and CDR2 as SQIVND (reference sequence). The CDR3 consists of 14 residues. V was cut by 4 bases and J by 4 bases, with 14 bases left in between. CDR3 sequence: CASSRKDREYEQYF. The CDR3 nucleotides are TGTGCCAGTAGTAGGAAGGACAGAGAGTACGAGCAGTACTTC.

V is TRBV5-1 and J is TRBJ1-3, with D possibly TRBD1 on 5 matching bases. Trimming pared 8 bases from V and 0 bases from J, leaving 18 bases between. The CDR3 length is 16 residues. CDR1 is SGHRS, CDR2 YFSETQ, per germline. Here the CDR3 DNA reads TGCGCCAGTAAAGAGCGGGGCGGCAACTCTGGAAACACCATATATTTT. It codes for CASKERGGNSGNTIYF.

This clone showed up just once. The chain joins TRBV29-1 to TRBJ1-2, with D uncertain. Germline V CDR1 and CDR2: SQVTM, ANQGSEA. V lost 0 bases and J 7 bases, leaving 15 bases between the germline ends. The CDR3 is 14 amino acids. The CDR3 coding sequence is TGCAGCGTTGAAGAAACACCAGACATGCGTGGCTACACCTTC. This translates into CSVEETPDMRGYTF.